Reported below is one T cell receptor (beta chain). This entry belongs to a study of T cell changes during pregnancy in multiple sclerosis. TCRdb's copy holds only in-frame clones and misses some; the assay was immunoSEQ multiplex PCR. The sample contains tens of thousands of clones, 80% to 95% of which appear only once. The CDR3 spans 13 residues. CDR1 and CDR2 (germline): MDHEN, SYDVKM. The chain is built from TRBV28 and TRBJ2-1, with 9 bases that match TRBD2. The specimen was CD4+ T cells from peripheral blood mononuclear cells, collected in the second trimester of pregnancy. The TCR was taken from a female donor in good health, enrolled as a control in a pregnancy study. DNA for the CDR3: TGTGCGGTGCGGGAGGGGTCCTACAATGAGCAGTTCTTC. Residues: CAVREGSYNEQFF.